The subject of this entry is one TCR beta chain. There is no known antigen for this receptor. The input lacks base qualities; no much larger clone sits a single base away. The immunoSEQ hsTCRB Kit was used with multiplexed V- and J-gene primers to amplify TCR-beta CDR3 regions from genomic DNA. Unique DNA barcodes were added in a second PCR, and the samples were pooled together with a negative control and a positive control. Sequencing of the pooled TCR-beta libraries was performed on an Illumina MiSeq using a 150-cycle paired-end protocol. The original methods were these. Adaptive Biotechnologies processed the raw sequencing data and produced a report containing normalized, annotated TCR-beta repertoires. To compute T-cell density, TCR-beta templates were normalized to usable DNA, with usable DNA estimated through amplification of housekeeping genes. Richness was defined as the count of unique rearrangements, and clonality was defined as 1 minus Pielou's evenness. Imported from immuneACCESS, the table was reduced by TCRdb to in-frame sequences with V and J called. These copies leave out some clones; in studies compared against another copy, an unresolved V gene accounts for under half, and the cause of the remainder is not known. The DNA was the basis for D and trimming; V, J and clone size are from that table. The sample table records 8,500 to 10,000 clones; about 79% of these occur just once. The ten most abundant clones make up 25% to 35% of the sample.

These data are taken from a study of T cells and copy number aberrations in small-cell lung cancer listed by TCRdb under 2021. For context, the study as a whole: TCR repertoire sequencing was paired with whole-exome sequencing of the same tumor regions to relate T cell metrics to mutations and copy number aberrations. Tumor TCR data existed for roughly 17 patients, and 14 patients had TCR data from both tumor tissue and normal tissue. The full study reports these points: All specimens were formalin-fixed paraffin-embedded tissue, which is known to introduce sequencing artifacts. A small sample size, resulting from surgical resection being uncommon in small-cell lung cancer, limited the study, and the findings need validation. Lower T-cell density, richness and clonality were observed in tumors than in adjacent lung tissue, although the difference in density was not significant.

The germline V gene (reference sequence) sets CDR1 to GTSNPN and CDR2 to SVGIG. Spanning cysteine to phenylalanine, the CDR3 consists of 15 amino acids. Only CDR3 DNA is held: 45 bases, read in frame from base 1. The V end gives up 3 bases and the J end 2 bases, leaving 8 bases in the junction not matched to a gene. The donors were limited-stage small-cell lung cancer patients who had surgical resection in Hangzhou, China, between about 2007 and 2020. Every donor went straight to surgery with no preoperative chemotherapy or radiotherapy, and no donor was given immunotherapy either before or after surgery. In the sequenced cohort of 19 patients, every patient was either a smoker or a heavy second-hand smoker. Adjacent normal lung tissue was taken at least 2 cm away from the tumor margin, and two pathologists confirmed morphologically that the tissue was free of malignant cells. Multi-region TCR-beta sequencing of resected limited-stage small-cell lung cancers and of tumor-adjacent lung tissue was performed to characterize T cell repertoire heterogeneity. Genomic DNA was extracted from FFPE tissue using the AllPrep DNA/RNA FFPE Kit (Qiagen).

Sequenced material: normal tissue next to the tumor. The chain couples TRBV30 to TRBJ2-3, with TRBD2 identical over 7 junction bases. The receptor comes from a man in his sixties with small cell lung cancer. The DNA sequence is TGTGCCTGGAGCGGGACTAACCGCTACACAGATACGCAGTATTTT. The translation is CAWSGTNRYTDTQYF.